These 18 T cell receptor beta chains originate from one sample sequenced in a study of T cell repertoires in cytomegalovirus infection. In TCRdb, the reads were re-called with MiXCR into one record per CDR3 protein. The sample has a few hundred thousand distinct CDR3 sequences, more than 8% seen once; the top ten hold 3.5% to 4.5%. Sequencing was performed on PBMCs. Receptors were obtained from a human donor in good health (CMV status not recorded). Some clones in this sample may be carry-over from other donors' samples.

This clonotype has ten or more counts. The V and J genes are TRBV20-1 and TRBJ2-1; the D gene is possibly TRBD1 (6 bases). There are 15 residues in the CDR3. The V and J ends lost 6 bases and 9 bases respectively, with 24 bases between them. CDR1 is DFQATT and CDR2 is SNEGSKA in the germline V gene (reference sequence). CDR3 nucleotide sequence: TGCAGTGCCGCCGGGACATACTTCTTACGGGGTGAGCAGTTCTTC. Translated, it gives CSAAGTYFLRGEQFF.

A few counts support this clonotype. This sequence joins TRBV5-6 and TRBJ1-1, with D unclear. This CDR3 region has 13 residues. Trimming left V 1 base short and J 5 bases short, with 9 bases between. Germline CDR1 and CDR2: SGHDT and YYEEEE. In nucleotides, the CDR3 is TGTGCCAGCAGCTTGCCCCGGGATACTGAAGCTTTCTTT. It encodes CASSLPRDTEAFF.

This chain uses TRBV20-1 with TRBJ1-3, with D possibly TRBD1 on 5 matching bases. The V gene lost 6 bases and the J gene lost 1 base, with 16 bases spanning the gap. The CDR3 spans 15 residues. The V gene's germline CDR1 is DFQATT and CDR2 SNEGSKA (reference sequence). Here the CDR3 reads CSASRDGGSGNTIYF. CDR3 in DNA: TGCAGTGCCTCCCGGGACGGAGGGTCTGGAAACACCATATATTTT.

The sample holds one count of this clonotype. The chain employs TRBV19 and TRBJ1-1; D call uncertain. From germline, CDR1 is LNHDA and CDR2 SQIVND (reference sequence). With 5 bases removed from V and 5 bases from J, the gap between germline ends came to 15 bases. This CDR3 is 14 amino acids long. The CDR3 loop reads CASSDAASGTEAFF. CDR3 DNA sequence: TGTGCCAGTAGTGATGCGGCTTCGGGGACTGAAGCTTTCTTT.

The genes are TRBV7-2 and TRBJ2-7; TRBD2 matches at 7 bases. Losses at the gene ends were 5 bases for V and 4 bases for J; bases not matched to a gene: 5. Looked up from germline, CDR1 is SGHTA and CDR2 is FQGNSA. The CDR3 runs 13 residues. CDR3 in amino acids: CASSQQRGYEQYF. The CDR3 coding sequence is TGTGCCAGCAGCCAGCAGCGGGGATACGAGCAGTACTTC.

This clonotype was seen repeatedly, ten times or more. The chain carries TRBV7-9 and TRBJ1-5; TRBD1 agrees at 7 bases. Germline CDR1 reads SEHNR; CDR2 reads FQNEAQ (reference sequence). V dropped 2 bases and J dropped 4; count of bases not matched to a gene: 8. CDR3 length: 16 residues. DNA of the CDR3: TGTGCCAGCAGCTTATGGACCAGGGGGACTAATCAGCCCCAGCATTTT. Encoded protein: CASSLWTRGTNQPQHF.

J is TRBJ2-7 and V is TRBV27, with D uncertain. CDR1 and CDR2 (germline): MNHEY, SMNVEV (reference sequence). Trimming removed 2 bases from V and 3 bases from J, with 11 bases in between. The CDR3 totals 14 residues. For the CDR3, the DNA is TGTGCCAGCAGTTTAAGGATCTATGACTACGAGCAGTACTTC. Translated, it gives CASSLRIYDYEQYF.

This clonotype was counted only a few times. The V gene is TRBV12-3 or TRBV12-4, the J gene TRBJ1-2; no firm D call. The CDR3 is 14 residues long. V lost 3 bases, J lost 2 bases, and 10 bases lay in between. In DNA form, the CDR3 reads TGTGCCAGCAGTTTTCGGGGAGGGAACTATGGCTACACCTTC. Its translation: CASSFRGGNYGYTF.

The chain has TRBV27 and TRBJ2-7; TRBD1 is a possible D gene (5 bases). With 6 bases removed from V and 1 base from J, the gap between germline ends came to 13 bases. The CDR3 runs to 14 residues. From germline, CDR1 is MNHEY and CDR2 SMNVEV (reference sequence). The CDR3 DNA reads TGTGCCAGCAGAAAAGTCAGGGTTTCCTACGAGCAGTACTTC. Translated: CASRKVRVSYEQYF.

This clonotype came up a few times. CDR3 nucleotides: TGCAGTGCTAGAGATCAGGGGCTTGAAGCTTTCTTT. Its translation is CSARDQGLEAFF. The V call is TRBV20-1, the J call TRBJ1-1, with D perhaps TRBD1 (6 bases). The CDR3 runs 12 residues. Deletions cut 0 bases from V and 7 bases from J, with 9 bases between. Germline CDR1 reads DFQATT; CDR2 reads SNEGSKA (reference sequence).

This clonotype was detected ten times or more. This rearrangement joins TRBV12-5 to TRBJ2-3; D not resolved. V shed 1 base and J shed 4 bases, with 0 bases lying between them. Germline V gene lookup returns CDR1 LGHNT and CDR2 FRNRAP. The CDR3 is 11 residues long. CDR3 nucleotides: TGTGCTAGTGGTTTGGCAGATACGCAGTATTTT. This sequence encodes CASGLADTQYF. The entire variable domain, with the rest obtained from reference TRBV12-5 and TRBJ2-3, is as follows: DARVTQTPRHKVTEMGQEVTMRCQPILGHNTVFWYRQTMMQGLELLAYFRNRAPLDDSGMPKDRFSAEMPDATLATLKIQPSEPRDSAVYFCASGLADTQYFGPGTRLTVL.

The chain couples TRBV2 to TRBJ2-2; tentatively, D is TRBD1 (5 bases). V was shortened by 3 bases and J by 2 bases, with 10 bases between the two germline ends. CDR1 and CDR2 (germline): SNHLY, FYNNEI. The CDR3 is 15 amino acids. The CDR3, as DNA: TGTGCCAGCAGTGATTTGGGGCGTAACACCGGGGAGCTGTTTTTT. Protein: CASSDLGRNTGELFF.

This clonotype was observed many times. The chain joins TRBV28 to TRBJ2-1, with 11 nucleotides matching TRBD2. V shed 5 bases and J 7 bases; nucleotides not matched to a gene: 4. CDR3 length: 14 residues. The germline gives CDR1 MDHEN, CDR2 SYDVKM. Here the CDR3 DNA reads TGTGCCAGCAGTCCCCGACTAGCGGGAAATGAGCAGTTCTTC. This sequence encodes CASSPRLAGNEQFF.

A few counts support this clonotype. The chain combines TRBV3-1 with TRBJ2-1, with 8 positions matching TRBD2. Germline V CDR1 and CDR2: LGHDT, YNNKEL (reference sequence). After removal of 2 bases from V and 2 bases from J, the junction contained 5 bases not matched to a gene. This CDR3 region has 16 residues. In DNA form, the CDR3 reads TGTGCCAGCAGCCAAATATCGGGGGGGGCCTACAATGAGCAGTTCTTC. Its protein is CASSQISGGAYNEQFF.

In this sample, this clonotype turned up a few times. V gene TRBV25-1 combines with J gene TRBJ2-6; D gene uncertain. Per the germline V gene, CDR1 is MGHDK and CDR2 is SYGVNS. The CDR3 extends over 15 amino acids. Between the trimmed V and J ends, which lost 3 bases and 1 base, there was a span of 7 bases. CDR3 DNA: TGTGCCAGCAGTGATGTTCTGTCTGGGGCCAACGTCCTGACTTTC. Its protein product is CASSDVLSGANVLTF. Full variable domain (remainder filled in from reference TRBV25-1 and TRBJ2-6): EADIYQTPRYLVIGTGKKITLECSQTMGHDKMYWYQQDPGMELHLIHYSYGVNSTEKGDLSSESTVSRIRTEHFPLTLESARPSHTSQYLCASSDVLSGANVLTFGAGSRLTVL.

This clonotype was counted many times. The V gene is TRBV29-1, the J gene TRBJ1-1; unclear D gene. The CDR3 consists of 12 residues. The germline CDR1 and CDR2 sequences are SQVTM and ANQGSEA. V lost 4 bases to trimming and J lost 0 bases, with 6 bases between them. The CDR3, as DNA: TGCAGCGTTGTGGCCCTGAACACTGAAGCTTTCTTT. Translating gives CSVVALNTEAFF.

This sequence joins TRBV19 and TRBJ1-1; D not certain. In germline, CDR1 is LNHDA, CDR2 SQIVND (reference sequence). The CDR3 consists of 14 residues. Trimming took off 2 bases at V and 1 base at J, with 8 bases between the two ends. Here the CDR3 DNA reads TGTGCCAGTAGTATATTTGGCAAGAACACTGAAGCTTTCTTT. This codes for CASSIFGKNTEAFF.

The table lists this clonotype with many counts. V and J are TRBV12-3 or TRBV12-4 and TRBJ1-1; 7 bases fit TRBD1. The CDR3 extends over 12 amino acids. Unmatched junction bases numbered 6, after V lost 5 bases and J lost 9 bases. The CDR3 loop is CASSPRQGKAFF. CDR3 bases: TGTGCCAGCAGTCCCCGACAGGGAAAAGCTTTCTTT.